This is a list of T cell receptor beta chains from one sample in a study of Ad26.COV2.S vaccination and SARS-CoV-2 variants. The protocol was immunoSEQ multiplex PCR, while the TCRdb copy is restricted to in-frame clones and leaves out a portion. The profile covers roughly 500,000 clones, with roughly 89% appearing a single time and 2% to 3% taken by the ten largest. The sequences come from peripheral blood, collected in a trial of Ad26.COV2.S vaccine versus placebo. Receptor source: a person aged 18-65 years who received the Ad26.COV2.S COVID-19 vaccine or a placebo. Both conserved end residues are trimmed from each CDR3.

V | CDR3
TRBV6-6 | ASTKPRSNTEAF
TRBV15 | ATSRQFNSNQPQH
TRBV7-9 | ASSFSGSGSSPLH
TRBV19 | ASSSQGNTEAF
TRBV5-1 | ASTWTGSVGTEAF
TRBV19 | ASSMKDYGYT
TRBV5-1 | ASSPRLVWSYNEQF
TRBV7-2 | ASSKRAVNQPQH
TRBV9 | ASSTRSTGNYGYT
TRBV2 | ASTPGTGGVGGGTGELF
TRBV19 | ASKTSGRTDTQY
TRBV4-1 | ASSHLRDRVQGNTIY
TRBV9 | ASSERGLSYNEQF
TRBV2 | ARGEGYGYT
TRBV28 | ASSPRDGTGGGYT
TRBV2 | ASSSASYNEQF
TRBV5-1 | ASSYAGETQY
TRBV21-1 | ASPSGGARYEQF
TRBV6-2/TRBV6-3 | ASSYAGQGKIETQY
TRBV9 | ASSVDRTEQF
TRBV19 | ASTNGNQETQY
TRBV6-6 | ASSSPGQGAGEQY
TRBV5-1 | ASSLIAGGTGELF
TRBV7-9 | ASSLAPTGTRVTGELF
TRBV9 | ASSVDWEKDYEQY
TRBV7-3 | ASSLGQNYGYT